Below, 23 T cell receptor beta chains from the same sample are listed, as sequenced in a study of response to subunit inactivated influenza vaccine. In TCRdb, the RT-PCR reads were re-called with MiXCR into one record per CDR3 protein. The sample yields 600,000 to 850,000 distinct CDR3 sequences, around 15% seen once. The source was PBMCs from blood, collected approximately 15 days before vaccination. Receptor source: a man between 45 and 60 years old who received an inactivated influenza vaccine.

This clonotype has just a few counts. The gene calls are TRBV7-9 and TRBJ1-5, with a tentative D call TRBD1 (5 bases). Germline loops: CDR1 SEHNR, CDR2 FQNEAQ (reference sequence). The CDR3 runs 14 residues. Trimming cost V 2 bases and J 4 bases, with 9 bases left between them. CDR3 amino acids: CASSLPGPNQPQHF. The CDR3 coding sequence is TGTGCCAGCAGCTTACCGGGACCTAATCAGCCCCAGCATTTT.

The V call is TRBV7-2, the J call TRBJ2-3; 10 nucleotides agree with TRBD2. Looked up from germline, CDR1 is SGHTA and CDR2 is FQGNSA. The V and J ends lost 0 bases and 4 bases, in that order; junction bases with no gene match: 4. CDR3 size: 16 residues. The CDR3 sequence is CASSLAAGGGADTQYF. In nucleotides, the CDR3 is TGTGCCAGCAGCTTAGCAGCGGGGGGGGGCGCAGATACGCAGTATTTT.

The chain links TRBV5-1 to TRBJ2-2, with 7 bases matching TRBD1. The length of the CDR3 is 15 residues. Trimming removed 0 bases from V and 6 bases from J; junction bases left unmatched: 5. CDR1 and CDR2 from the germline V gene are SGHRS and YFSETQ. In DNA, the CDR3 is TGCGCCAGCAGCTTGGGACAGGGTTCTTCCGGGGAGCTGTTTTTT. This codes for CASSLGQGSSGELFF.

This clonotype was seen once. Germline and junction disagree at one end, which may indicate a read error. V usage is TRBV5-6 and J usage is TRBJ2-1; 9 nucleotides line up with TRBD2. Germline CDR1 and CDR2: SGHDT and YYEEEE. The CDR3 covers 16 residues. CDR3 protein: CAISLGLAGYYNEQFF. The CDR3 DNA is TGTGCCATCAGCTTGGGCCTAGCGGGGTACTACAATGAGCAGTTCTTC.

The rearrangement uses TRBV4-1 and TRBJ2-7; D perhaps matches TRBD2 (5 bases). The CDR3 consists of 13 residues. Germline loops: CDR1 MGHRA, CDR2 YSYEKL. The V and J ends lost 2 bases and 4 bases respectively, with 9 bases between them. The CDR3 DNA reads TGCGCCAGCAGCCAATTTGAGGGATACGAGCAGTACTTC. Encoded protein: CASSQFEGYEQYF.

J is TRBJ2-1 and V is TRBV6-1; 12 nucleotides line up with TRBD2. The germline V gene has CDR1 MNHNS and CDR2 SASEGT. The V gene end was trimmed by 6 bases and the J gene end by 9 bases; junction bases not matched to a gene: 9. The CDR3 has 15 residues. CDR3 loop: CASSAILAGGGEQFF. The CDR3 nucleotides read TGTGCCAGCAGCGCGATTCTAGCGGGAGGGGGTGAGCAGTTCTTC.

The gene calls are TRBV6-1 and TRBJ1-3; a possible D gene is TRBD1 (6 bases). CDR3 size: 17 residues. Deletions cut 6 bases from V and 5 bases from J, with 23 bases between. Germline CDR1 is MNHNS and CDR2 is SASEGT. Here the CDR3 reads CASRDTGQLITRNTIYF. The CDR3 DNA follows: TGTGCCAGCAGAGATACAGGACAGCTTATAACGAGAAACACCATATATTTT.

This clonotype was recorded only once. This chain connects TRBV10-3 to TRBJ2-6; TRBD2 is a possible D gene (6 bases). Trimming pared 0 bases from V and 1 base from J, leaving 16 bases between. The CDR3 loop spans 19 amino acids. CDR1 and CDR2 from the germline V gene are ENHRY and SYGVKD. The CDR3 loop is CAISESGSQGASGANVLTF. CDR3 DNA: TGTGCCATCAGTGAGTCCGGGAGCCAGGGTGCTTCTGGGGCCAACGTCCTGACTTTC.

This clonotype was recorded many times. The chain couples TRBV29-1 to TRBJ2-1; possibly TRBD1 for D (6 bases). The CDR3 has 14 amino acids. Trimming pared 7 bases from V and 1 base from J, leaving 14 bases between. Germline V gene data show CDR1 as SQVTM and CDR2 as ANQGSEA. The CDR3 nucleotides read TGCAGCGGGGCGGGCAGGGGTTCCTACAATGAGCAGTTCTTC. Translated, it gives CSGAGRGSYNEQFF.

The chain's CDR3 is CASSKTGYNEQFF. CDR3 bases: TGTGCCAGCAGCAAGACAGGTTACAATGAGCAGTTCTTC. The chain is built from TRBV3-1 and TRBJ2-1; possible D gene TRBD1, 6 bases. Germline CDR1 reads LGHDT; CDR2 reads YNNKEL (reference sequence). CDR3 size: 13 residues. Trimming cost V 5 bases and J 4 bases, with 9 bases left between them.

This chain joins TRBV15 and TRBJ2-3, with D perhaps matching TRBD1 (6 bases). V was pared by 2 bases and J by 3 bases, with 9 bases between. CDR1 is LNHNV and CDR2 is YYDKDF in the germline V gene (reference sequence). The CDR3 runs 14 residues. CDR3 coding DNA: TGTGCCACCAGCAGACAGGGGTATACAGATACGCAGTATTTT. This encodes CATSRQGYTDTQYF.

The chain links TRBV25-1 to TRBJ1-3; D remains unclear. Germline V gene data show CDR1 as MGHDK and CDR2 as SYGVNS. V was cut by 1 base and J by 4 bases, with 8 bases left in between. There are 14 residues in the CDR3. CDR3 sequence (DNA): TGTGCCAGCAGTGAATCAGGTTTCGGAAACACCATATATTTT. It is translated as CASSESGFGNTIYF.

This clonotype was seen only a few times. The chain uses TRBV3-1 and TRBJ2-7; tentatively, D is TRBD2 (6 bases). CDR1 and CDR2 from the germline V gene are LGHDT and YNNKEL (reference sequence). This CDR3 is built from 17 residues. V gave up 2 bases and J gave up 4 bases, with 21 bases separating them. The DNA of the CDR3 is TGTGCCAGCAGCCAATCTTTCGGTAGGGGTAGCGGATACGAGCAGTACTTC. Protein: CASSQSFGRGSGYEQYF.

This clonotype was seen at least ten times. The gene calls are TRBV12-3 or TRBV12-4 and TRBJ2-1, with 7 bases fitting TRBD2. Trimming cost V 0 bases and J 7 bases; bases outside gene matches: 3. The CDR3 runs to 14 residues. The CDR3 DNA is TGTGCCAGCAGTTTAGCGGGAGGGCGGAATGAGCAGTTCTTC. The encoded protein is CASSLAGGRNEQFF.

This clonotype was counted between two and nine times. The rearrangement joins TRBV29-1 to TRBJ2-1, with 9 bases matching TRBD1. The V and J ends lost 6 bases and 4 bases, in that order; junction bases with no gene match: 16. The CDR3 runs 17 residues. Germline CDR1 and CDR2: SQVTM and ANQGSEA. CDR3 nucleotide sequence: TGCAGCGTGCAAGGGTTTGCGGGGACAGGGATGTACAATGAGCAGTTCTTC. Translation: CSVQGFAGTGMYNEQFF.

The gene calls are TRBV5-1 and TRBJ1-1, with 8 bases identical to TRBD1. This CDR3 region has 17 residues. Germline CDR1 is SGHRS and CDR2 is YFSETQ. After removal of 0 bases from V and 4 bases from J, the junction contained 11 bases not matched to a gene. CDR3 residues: CASSLAQGALGSTEAFF. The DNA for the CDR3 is TGCGCCAGCAGCTTGGCCCAGGGGGCCCTCGGTAGCACTGAAGCTTTCTTT. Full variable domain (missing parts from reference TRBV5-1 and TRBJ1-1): KAGVTQTPRYLIKTRGQQVTLSCSPISGHRSVSWYQQTPGQGLQFLFEYFSETQRNKGNFPGRFSGRQFSNSRSEMNVSTLELGDSALYLCASSLAQGALGSTEAFFGQGTRLTVV.

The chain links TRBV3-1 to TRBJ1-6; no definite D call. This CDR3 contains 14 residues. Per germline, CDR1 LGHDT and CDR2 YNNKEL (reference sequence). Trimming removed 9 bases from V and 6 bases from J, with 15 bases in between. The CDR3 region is CASRPGHRNSPLHF. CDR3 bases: TGTGCCAGTCGGCCGGGCCACCGTAATTCACCCCTCCACTTT.

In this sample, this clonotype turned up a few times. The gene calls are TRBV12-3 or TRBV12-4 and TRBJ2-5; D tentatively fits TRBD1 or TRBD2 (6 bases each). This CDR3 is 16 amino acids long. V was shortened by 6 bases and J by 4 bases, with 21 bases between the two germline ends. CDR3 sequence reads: CASSPIGVGGRETQYF. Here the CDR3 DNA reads TGTGCCAGCAGCCCGATTGGGGTCGGGGGCAGAGAGACCCAGTACTTC.

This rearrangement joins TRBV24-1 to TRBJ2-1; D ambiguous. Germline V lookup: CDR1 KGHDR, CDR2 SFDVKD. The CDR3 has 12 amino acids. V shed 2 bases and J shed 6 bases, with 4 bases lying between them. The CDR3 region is CATSDSGNEQFF. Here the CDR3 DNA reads TGTGCCACCAGTGATTCAGGCAATGAGCAGTTCTTC.

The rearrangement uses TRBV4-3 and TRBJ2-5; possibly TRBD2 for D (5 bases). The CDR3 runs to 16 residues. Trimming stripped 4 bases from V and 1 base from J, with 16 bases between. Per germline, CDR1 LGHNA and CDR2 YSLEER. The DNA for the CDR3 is TGCGCCAGCAGCCCGAGGGCCTCCAAATCCCAAGAGACCCAGTACTTC. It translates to CASSPRASKSQETQYF.

The CDR3 DNA follows: TGCGCCAGCAGCTTGGTCTCCGGGACAGGGCCCTACGAGCAGTACTTC. Its protein is CASSLVSGTGPYEQYF. The J gene is TRBJ2-7, the V gene TRBV5-1; 9 nucleotides match TRBD1. Unmatched junction bases numbered 6, after V lost 0 bases and J lost 2 bases. The length of the CDR3 is 16 residues. CDR1 SGHRS and CDR2 YFSETQ come from the germline V gene.

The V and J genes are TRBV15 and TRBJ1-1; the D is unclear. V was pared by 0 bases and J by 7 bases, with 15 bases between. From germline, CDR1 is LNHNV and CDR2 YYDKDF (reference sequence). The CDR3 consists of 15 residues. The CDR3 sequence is CATSRDRVPRGEAFF. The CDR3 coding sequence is TGTGCCACCAGCAGAGATAGGGTCCCAAGAGGTGAAGCTTTCTTT.

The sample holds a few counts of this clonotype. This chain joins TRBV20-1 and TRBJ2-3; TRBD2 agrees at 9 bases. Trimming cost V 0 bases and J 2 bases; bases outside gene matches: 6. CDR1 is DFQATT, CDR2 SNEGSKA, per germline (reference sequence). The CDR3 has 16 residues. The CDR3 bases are TGCAGTGCTAGAGATCGACTAGCGGACTACACAGATACGCAGTATTTT. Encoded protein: CSARDRLADYTDTQYF.